This TCR beta chain was observed in a study of identical twins. Study findings and constraints: The models gave estimates that fell short of the out-of-frame TCR alpha sharing seen in monozygotic twins. Insertion counts were lower in abundant cord blood beta clonotypes, a trend that memory repertoires did not show.

This CDR3 has 16 amino acids. The J segment lost 5 bases and the V segment lost 1 base, leaving 7 bases of the junction unmatched. Per germline, CDR1 SSHAT and CDR2 FNYEAQ (reference sequence). TCRdb reanalysed the 5' RACE reads using MiXCR and keeps one entry per CDR3 protein. Here the sample spans approximately 230,000 distinct CDR3 sequences, 5.5% to 7.5% being singletons. This clonotype was seen a handful of times. The antigen remains unidentified. These data were also reused for a study on T cells expressing NK-cell markers.

The source of this sequence is a young woman in good health. The V call is TRBV7-7, the J call TRBJ2-1; 8 nucleotides match TRBD1. Sample: CD8+ T cells sorted from blood. CDR3 protein: CASSLEGTGGNNEQFF. In DNA, the CDR3 is TGTGCCAGCAGCTTAGAGGGCACAGGGGGGAACAATGAGCAGTTCTTC.